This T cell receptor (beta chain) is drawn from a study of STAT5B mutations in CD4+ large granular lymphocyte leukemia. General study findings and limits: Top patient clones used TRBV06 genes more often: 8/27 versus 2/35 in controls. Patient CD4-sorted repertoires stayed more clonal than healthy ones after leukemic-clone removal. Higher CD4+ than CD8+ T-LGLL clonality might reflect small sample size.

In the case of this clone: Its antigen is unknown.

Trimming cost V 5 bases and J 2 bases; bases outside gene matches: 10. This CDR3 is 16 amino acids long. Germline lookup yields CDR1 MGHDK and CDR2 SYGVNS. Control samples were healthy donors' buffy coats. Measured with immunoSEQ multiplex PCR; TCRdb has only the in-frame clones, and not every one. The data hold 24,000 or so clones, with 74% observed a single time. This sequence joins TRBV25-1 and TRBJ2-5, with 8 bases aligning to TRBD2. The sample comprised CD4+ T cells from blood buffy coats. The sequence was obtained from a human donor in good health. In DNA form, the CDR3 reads TGTGCCAGCAGTCCCGCGGGGGGAGGTTGGCAAGAGACCCAGTACTTC. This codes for CASSPAGGGWQETQYF.